The 3 T cell receptor beta chains reported below all come from one sample, sequenced in a study of cytomegalovirus exposure and HLA in healthy donors. The study ran its PCR with 60 Vbeta and 13 Jbeta primers. TCRdb keeps only in-frame clones here, not all; method: immunoSEQ multiplex PCR. The sample has roughly 88,000 clones, around three quarters seen once. Sequencing used PBMCs. The receptors here all came from a man in his thirties or forties in good health and CMV-seropositive.

This sequence joins TRBV7-2 and TRBJ1-2, with D possibly being TRBD1 (6 bases). CDR1 and CDR2 from the germline V gene are SGHTA and FQGNSA. With 4 bases removed from V and 4 bases from J, the gap between germline ends came to 10 bases. This CDR3 region has 13 residues. CDR3 sequence reads: CASSSGQLYGYTF. The CDR3 DNA reads as TGTGCCAGCAGCTCAGGACAGCTCTATGGCTACACCTTC.

The rearrangement joins TRBV18 to TRBJ1-2; possibly TRBD1 for D (6 bases). V was shortened by 2 bases and J by 4 bases, with 17 bases between the two germline ends. The CDR3 consists of 16 residues. The germline V gene has CDR1 KGHSH and CDR2 LQKENI. As DNA, the CDR3 is TGTGCCAGCTCACCAGGGGGCCCACGCCTGGGCTATGGCTACACCTTC. Protein sequence: CASSPGGPRLGYGYTF.

The chain recombines TRBV27 with TRBJ2-2, with 10 bases aligning to TRBD1. Trimming cost V 6 bases and J 4 bases; bases outside gene matches: 8. The CDR3 sequence is 16 residues long. Germline-derived CDR1 and CDR2 are MNHEY and SMNVEV (reference sequence). CDR3 sequence: CASSLPGTGATGELFF. CDR3 coding DNA: TGTGCCAGCAGCCTACCCGGGACAGGGGCCACCGGGGAGCTGTTTTTT.